This passage covers 29 T cell receptor beta chains from one sample sequenced in a study of blood T cell repertoires in COVID-19. Using immunoSEQ multiplex PCR, the repertoire was profiled, and TCRdb retains in-frame clones only, with some absent. In the table there are under 40,000 clones, 90% of which are singletons. The sample taken for sequencing was peripheral blood. The receptors were gathered from a man aged 55 to 70 with active or convalescent COVID-19.

The chain is built from TRBV4-1 and TRBJ2-5; TRBD2 might be the D (7 bases). V lost 0 bases and J lost 5, with 19 bases in between. The CDR3 consists of 17 residues. CDR1 and CDR2 from the germline V gene are MGHRA and YSYEKL. The CDR3 loop reads CASSQDWGGPFRETQYF. CDR3 nucleotide sequence: TGCGCCAGCAGCCAAGATTGGGGGGGGCCCTTCCGGGAGACCCAGTACTTC.

This clone appeared once. The chain links TRBV20-1 to TRBJ1-2; no clear D gene. This CDR3 has 11 amino acids. Germline V gives CDR1 DFQATT, CDR2 SNEGSKA (reference sequence). The V end lost 7 bases, the J end lost 7 bases, and 13 bases lay between the germline ends. The CDR3 reads CSVPIRAGYTF. The CDR3 DNA follows: TGCAGTGTCCCGATAAGAGCTGGCTACACCTTC.

This clone appeared a few times. The chain combines TRBV7-2 with TRBJ2-7, with a possible D match to TRBD1 (5 bases). Between the trimmed V and J ends, which lost 1 base and 5 bases, there was a span of 12 bases. The germline V gene encodes CDR1 SGHTA and CDR2 FQGNSA. The CDR3 spans 14 residues. The CDR3 region is CASSLGGAVDEQYF. The DNA for the CDR3 is TGTGCCAGCAGCTTAGGTGGGGCCGTAGACGAGCAGTACTTC.

The V call is TRBV7-8, the J call TRBJ2-1; TRBD2 is a possible D gene (5 bases). V dropped 5 bases and J dropped 6 bases, with 17 bases sitting between them. This CDR3 is built from 15 residues. Looked up from germline, CDR1 is SGHVS and CDR2 is FQNEAQ. The CDR3 DNA follows: TGTGCCAGCAGCCTCTTAAGGGTTCGGGGCAATGAGCAGTTCTTC. Translation: CASSLLRVRGNEQFF.

The chain has TRBV18 and TRBJ1-3, with D tentatively TRBD1 (6 bases). Germline V CDR1 and CDR2: KGHSH, LQKENI. V was cut by 2 bases and J by 0 bases, with 17 bases left in between. The CDR3 has 18 amino acids. Here the CDR3 reads CASSPVMGQGRSGNTIYF. CDR3 DNA: TGTGCCAGCTCACCAGTGATGGGGCAGGGGCGCTCTGGAAACACCATATATTTT.

The chain is built from TRBV4-3 and TRBJ1-2; D unclear. The germline V and J ends were trimmed by 0 bases and 2 bases, with 7 bases remaining between them. The germline V gene encodes CDR1 LGHNA and CDR2 YSLEER. The CDR3 is 14 amino acids. CDR3 in DNA: TGCGCCAGCAGCCAAGAGGAGGGCAACTATGGCTACACCTTC. Encoded protein: CASSQEEGNYGYTF.

The CDR3, as DNA: TGTGCCAGCAGGATTCTCGCGGGAGGGCCCTACGAGCAGTACTTC. Translated, it gives CASRILAGGPYEQYF. The V call is TRBV5-4, the J call TRBJ2-7; 9 positions match TRBD2. The germline V gene encodes CDR1 SGHNT and CDR2 YYREEE (reference sequence). V was pared by 5 bases and J by 2 bases, with 8 bases of the junction left unmatched. This CDR3 spans 15 amino acids.

V and J are TRBV19 and TRBJ1-3, with D possibly matching TRBD1 (6 bases). The V gene lost 5 bases and the J gene lost 1 base, with 12 bases spanning the gap. From germline, CDR1 is LNHDA and CDR2 SQIVND (reference sequence). The CDR3 loop spans 15 amino acids. The CDR3 DNA is TGTGCCAGTAGTCTACTCACAGGGTCTGGAAACACCATATATTTT. It codes for CASSLLTGSGNTIYF.

The chain is built from TRBV2 and TRBJ1-1; a possible D gene is TRBD1 (6 bases). The germline CDR1 and CDR2 sequences are SNHLY and FYNNEI. The CDR3 is made up of 14 amino acids. V lost 6 bases and J 6 bases, leaving 17 bases between the germline ends. The DNA of the CDR3 is TGTGCCAGCAGGGAACAGGGCGGTTTATCTGAAGCTTTCTTT. It is translated as CASREQGGLSEAFF.

This chain joins TRBV4-1 and TRBJ2-1; 8 bases fit TRBD2. After removal of 0 bases from V and 6 bases from J, the junction contained 4 bases not matched to a gene. The germline V gene encodes CDR1 MGHRA and CDR2 YSYEKL. The CDR3 extends over 15 amino acids. The CDR3 sequence is CASSQEPGRANEQFF. CDR3 in DNA: TGCGCCAGCAGCCAAGAACCCGGGAGGGCCAATGAGCAGTTCTTC.

This clone occurred once. The rearrangement joins TRBV18 to TRBJ1-1; tentative D call: TRBD1 (5 bases). The CDR3 consists of 14 residues. Germline V lookup: CDR1 KGHSH, CDR2 LQKENI. V lost 2 bases to trimming and J lost 5 bases, with 12 bases between them. CDR3 DNA sequence: TGTGCCAGCTCACCAAGGGGAGGAGGGACTGAAGCTTTCTTT. This codes for CASSPRGGGTEAFF. Variable domain in full (rest from reference TRBV18 and TRBJ1-1): NAGVMQNPRHLVRRRGQEARLRCSPMKGHSHVYWYRQLPEEGLKFMVYLQKENIIDESGMPKERFSAEFPKEGPSILRIQQVVRGDSAAYFCASSPRGGGTEAFFGQGTRLTVV.

This clone is a singleton in its sample. The chain couples TRBV28 to TRBJ1-1; the D is unclear. CDR3 length: 12 residues. Germline V lookup: CDR1 MDHEN, CDR2 SYDVKM. Trimming cost V 10 bases and J 6 bases, with 15 bases left between them. CDR3 loop: CAILSGQAEAFF. The DNA for the CDR3 is TGTGCCATTTTAAGTGGGCAAGCTGAAGCTTTCTTT.

The chain combines TRBV20-1 with TRBJ2-1, with a weak D call TRBD1 (5 bases). The CDR3 extends over 15 amino acids. Germline CDR1 DFQATT, CDR2 SNEGSKA (reference sequence). Trimming cost V 3 bases and J 1 base, with 13 bases left between them. The chain's CDR3 is CSASPSGLSYNEQFF. The CDR3 DNA is TGCAGTGCTAGTCCCTCAGGGTTGTCCTACAATGAGCAGTTCTTC.

The table lists this clone with a few counts. The gene calls are TRBV3-1 (or the pseudogene TRBV3-2) and TRBJ2-5; D ambiguous. The V and J ends lost 4 bases and 9 bases respectively, with 12 bases between them. CDR3 size: 12 residues. CDR1 LGHDT and CDR2 YNNKEL come from the germline V gene (reference sequence). CDR3 sequence: CASSPPQRAQYF. For the CDR3, the DNA is TGTGCCAGCAGCCCCCCCCAACGGGCCCAGTACTTC.

The chain uses TRBV28 and TRBJ2-5, with a tentative D call TRBD2 (7 bases). Germline CDR1 MDHEN, CDR2 SYDVKM. The germline V and J ends were trimmed by 6 bases and 4 bases, with 15 bases remaining between them. The CDR3 covers 14 residues. The CDR3 DNA sequence: TGTGCCAGCAGCCAAGGGGGGGCGATAGAGACCCAGTACTTC. This encodes CASSQGGAIETQYF.

The chain has TRBV28 and TRBJ2-1; 14 positions match TRBD2. The germline CDR1 and CDR2 sequences are MDHEN and SYDVKM. V dropped 5 bases and J dropped 6; count of bases not matched to a gene: 3. CDR3 length: 15 residues. CDR3: CASSRLAGGVNEQFF. CDR3 sequence (DNA): TGTGCCAGCAGTCGACTAGCGGGAGGGGTCAATGAGCAGTTCTTC.

The chain uses TRBV7-2 and TRBJ2-5, with D unclear. CDR1 is SGHTA and CDR2 is FQGNSA in the germline V gene. V shed 4 bases and J shed 4 bases, with 13 bases lying between them. This CDR3 is 14 amino acids long. The CDR3 sequence: CASSSGALRETQYF. The CDR3 DNA sequence: TGTGCCAGCAGCTCAGGTGCATTAAGAGAGACCCAGTACTTC.

This clone showed up just once. The V and J genes are TRBV5-1 and TRBJ2-1; D is perhaps TRBD2 (7 bases). Looked up from germline, CDR1 is SGHRS and CDR2 is YFSETQ. V lost 0 bases, J lost 3 bases, and 10 bases lay in between. The CDR3 has 15 amino acids. The CDR3 region has the DNA TGCGCCAGCAGCTTGGCGGGGGGCAACTACAATGAGCAGTTCTTC. Encoded protein: CASSLAGGNYNEQFF.

The J gene is TRBJ1-1, the V gene TRBV18, with 10 bases identical to TRBD1. Losses at the gene ends were 3 bases for V and 0 bases for J; bases not matched to a gene: 4. CDR1 KGHSH and CDR2 LQKENI come from the germline V gene. This CDR3 is built from 16 residues. CDR3 coding DNA: TGTGCCAGCTCACCTCTGACAGGGGGCTTGAACACTGAAGCTTTCTTT. The encoded protein is CASSPLTGGLNTEAFF.

The chain joins TRBV5-6 to TRBJ1-6; D remains unclear. CDR3 length equals 13 residues. Trimming shortened V by 2 bases and J by 10 bases, and 10 bases separated the two germline ends. Germline values: CDR1 SGHDT, CDR2 YYEEEE. CDR3 protein: CASSLRPGSPLHF. For the CDR3, the DNA is TGTGCCAGCAGCTTACGGCCAGGATCACCCCTCCACTTT. Combining the CDR3 with reference TRBV5-6 and TRBJ1-6 gives the whole variable domain DAGVTQSPTHLIKTRGQQVTLRCSPKSGHDTVSWYQQALGQGPQFIFQYYEEEERQRGNFPDRFSGHQFPNYSSELNVNALLLGDSALYLCASSLRPGSPLHFGNGTRLTVT.

V usage is TRBV19 and J usage is TRBJ2-7; TRBD1 might be the D (5 bases). The CDR3 has 14 amino acids. V dropped 6 bases and J dropped 0 bases, with 12 bases sitting between them. Germline-derived CDR1 and CDR2 are LNHDA and SQIVND (reference sequence). The CDR3 region has the DNA TGTGCCAGTAGCCCCAACAGGTACTCCTACGAGCAGTACTTC. It codes for CASSPNRYSYEQYF. The whole variable domain, filled in from reference TRBV19 and TRBJ2-7, reads DGGITQSPKYLFRKEGQNVTLSCEQNLNHDAMYWYRQDPGQGLRLIYYSQIVNDFQKGDIAEGYSVSREKKESFPLTVTSAQKNPTAFYLCASSPNRYSYEQYFGPGTRLTVT.

V usage is TRBV5-1 and J usage is TRBJ2-7, with a weak D call TRBD2 (6 bases). Germline V gene lookup returns CDR1 SGHRS and CDR2 YFSETQ. Trimming pared 3 bases from V and 3 bases from J, leaving 13 bases between. This CDR3 comprises 14 residues. The CDR3 sequence: CASSSGGGGYEQYF. CDR3 nucleotide sequence: TGCGCCAGCAGCTCTGGTGGGGGAGGCTACGAGCAGTACTTC.

This chain joins TRBV27 and TRBJ1-1, with D uncertain. The V end lost 3 bases, the J end lost 0 bases, and 11 bases lay between the germline ends. This CDR3 has 15 amino acids. In germline, CDR1 is MNHEY, CDR2 SMNVEV (reference sequence). The CDR3 region has the DNA TGTGCCAGCAGTTTTACAGTGTTCATGAACACTGAAGCTTTCTTT. It encodes CASSFTVFMNTEAFF.

The CDR3 DNA reads as TGTGCCAGCAGAGGTACAGGGACGGCCGGGGAGCTGTTTTTT. Residues: CASRGTGTAGELFF. The chain is built from TRBV27 and TRBJ2-2; D perhaps matches TRBD1 (6 bases). The length of the CDR3 is 14 residues. Germline CDR1 is MNHEY and CDR2 is SMNVEV (reference sequence). V was trimmed by 6 bases and J by 6 bases, leaving 14 bases between them.

The gene calls are TRBV2 and TRBJ2-1, with 8 bases that match TRBD1. Unmatched junction bases numbered 11, after V lost 5 bases and J lost 8 bases. Germline V gene lookup returns CDR1 SNHLY and CDR2 FYNNEI. This CDR3 spans 15 amino acids. The CDR3 bases are TGTGCCAGCAGTTACTTGAGGACAGGGAACGATGAGCAGTTCTTC. This encodes CASSYLRTGNDEQFF.

The rearrangement links TRBV28 to TRBJ2-7; D gene uncertain. Germline assignment: CDR1 MDHEN and CDR2 SYDVKM. This CDR3 spans 13 amino acids. The ends were cut back, 5 bases at V and 2 bases at J, with 10 bases in the middle. The CDR3 loop reads CASSPSLAYEQYF. The CDR3, as DNA: TGTGCCAGCAGTCCCTCCTTAGCCTACGAGCAGTACTTC.

The chain combines TRBV24-1 with TRBJ1-5; D is ambiguous. This CDR3 contains 20 residues. The germline CDR1 and CDR2 sequences are KGHDR and SFDVKD. Trimming cost V 2 bases and J 0 bases, with 22 bases left between them. DNA for the CDR3: TGTGCCACCAGTGATTCATATTCCATTTGGACGGGGAATAGCAATCAGCCCCAGCATTTT. As protein: CATSDSYSIWTGNSNQPQHF.

A single count supports this clone. The chain links TRBV20-1 to TRBJ2-7, with 11 bases that match TRBD2. Germline CDR1 and CDR2: DFQATT and SNEGSKA (reference sequence). This CDR3 spans 16 amino acids. Trimming cost V 3 bases and J 2 bases; bases outside gene matches: 9. The CDR3 region is CSASRSSGRRAYEQYF. The CDR3, as DNA: TGCAGTGCTAGTAGGTCTAGCGGGAGGAGGGCCTACGAGCAGTACTTC.

The chain combines TRBV5-5 with TRBJ2-5, with a possible D match to TRBD2 (5 bases). The CDR3 sequence is 13 residues long. Trimming cost V 4 bases and J 4 bases, with 11 bases left between them. CDR1 SGHKS and CDR2 YYEKEE come from the germline V gene (reference sequence). The CDR3 reads CASSVRTGETQYF. The CDR3 coding sequence is TGTGCCAGCAGCGTTAGGACTGGAGAGACCCAGTACTTC. Supplemented by reference TRBV5-5 and TRBJ2-5, the full variable domain reads DAGVTQSPTHLIKTRGQQVTLRCSPISGHKSVSWYQQVLGQGPQFIFQYYEKEERGRGNFPDRFSARQFPNYSSELNVNALLLGDSALYLCASSVRTGETQYFGPGTRLLVL.